This entry lists 6 T cell receptor beta chains sequenced from one sample in a study of cytomegalovirus exposure and HLA in healthy donors. A multiplex PCR was run with 60 Vbeta primers and 13 Jbeta primers. Method: immunoSEQ multiplex PCR; TCRdb's copy keeps in-frame clones and lacks some. The table records tens of thousands of clones, approximately 71% of them present only once. The sequenced sample was PBMCs. The receptors were gathered from a man aged 45 to 65 in good health and CMV-seropositive.

This chain joins TRBV30 and TRBJ1-1; 8 bases are shared with TRBD1. J lost 0 bases, V lost 2 bases, and 14 bases had no gene match. CDR3 length: 18 amino acids. Germline V gene sequence: CDR1 GTSNPN, CDR2 SVGIG (reference sequence). CDR3 sequence reads: CAWSLGQDDREMNTEAFF. As DNA, the CDR3 is TGTGCCTGGAGTTTGGGACAGGACGATCGCGAGATGAACACTGAAGCTTTCTTT.

The gene calls are TRBV30 and TRBJ2-3, with D unclear. Trimming removed 0 bases at V and 5 bases at J, with 3 bases between. The germline V gene has CDR1 GTSNPN and CDR2 SVGIG (reference sequence). This CDR3 is 11 amino acids long. CDR3 loop: CAWSVRDTQYF. The CDR3 nucleotides read TGTGCCTGGAGTGTGCGAGATACGCAGTATTTT.

The genes are TRBV7-8 and TRBJ1-1; TRBD1 matches 7 bases. Germline assignment: CDR1 SGHVS and CDR2 FQNEAQ. The CDR3 totals 14 residues. Trimming took 5 bases from V and 1 from J; bases not matched to a gene: 4. The CDR3 coding sequence is TGTGCCAGCAGCCCCCGGACAGGGAACACTGAAGCTTTCTTT. Protein product: CASSPRTGNTEAFF. The variable domain in full, with the rest retrieved from reference TRBV7-8 and TRBJ1-1, is GAGVSQSPRYKVAKRGQDVALRCDPISGHVSLFWYQQALGQGPEFLTYFQNEAQLDKSGLPSDRFFAERPEGSVSTLKIQRTQQEDSAVYLCASSPRTGNTEAFFGQGTRLTVV.

This clone was picked up one time. The chain is built from TRBV30 and TRBJ1-1; D is uncertain. Looked up from germline, CDR1 is GTSNPN and CDR2 is SVGIG (reference sequence). Trimming removed 0 bases at V and 9 bases at J, with 8 bases between. The CDR3 has 11 amino acids. The CDR3 sequence: CAWSVEGQAFF. The CDR3 coding sequence is TGTGCCTGGAGTGTAGAGGGCCAAGCTTTCTTT.

In regard to this clone: The sample contains more than one DNA sequence encoding this CDR3. This rearrangement joins TRBV6-5 to TRBJ1-5; D is ambiguous. Germline V gene lookup returns CDR1 MNHEY and CDR2 SVGAGI. Trimming stripped 0 bases from V and 3 bases from J, with 3 bases between. The CDR3 runs 13 residues. The CDR3 reads CASSYSLNQPQHF. The CDR3 nucleotides read TGTGCCAGCAGTTACTCCCTCAATCAGCCCCAGCATTTT.

V is TRBV7-9 and J is TRBJ2-7, with D unclear. CDR1 and CDR2 (germline): SEHNR, FQNEAQ (reference sequence). With 4 bases removed from V and 2 bases from J, the gap between germline ends came to 21 bases. CDR3 length equals 17 residues. CDR3 amino acids: CASSSPIETPGTYEQYF. For the CDR3, the DNA is TGTGCCAGCAGCTCTCCGATCGAGACACCCGGAACCTACGAGCAGTACTTC.